This T cell receptor (beta chain) was identified during a study of identical twins' blood T cells. TCRdb called the 5' RACE reads again in MiXCR, with one record for every CDR3 protein. Here the sample spans hundreds of thousands of distinct CDR3 sequences, over 25% being singletons. This CDR3 comprises 15 residues. Trimming pared 2 bases from V and 8 bases from J, leaving 13 bases between. Germline CDR1 LGHDT, CDR2 YNNKEL (reference sequence). The TCR comes from a woman aged 18-50 years in good health. The chain recombines TRBV3-1 with TRBJ1-6; D unresolved. Sequenced: PBMCs. The CDR3, as DNA: TGTGCCAGCAGCCAACCCCCTTTCGGTTATTCACCCCTCCACTTT. This encodes CASSQPPFGYSPLHF.